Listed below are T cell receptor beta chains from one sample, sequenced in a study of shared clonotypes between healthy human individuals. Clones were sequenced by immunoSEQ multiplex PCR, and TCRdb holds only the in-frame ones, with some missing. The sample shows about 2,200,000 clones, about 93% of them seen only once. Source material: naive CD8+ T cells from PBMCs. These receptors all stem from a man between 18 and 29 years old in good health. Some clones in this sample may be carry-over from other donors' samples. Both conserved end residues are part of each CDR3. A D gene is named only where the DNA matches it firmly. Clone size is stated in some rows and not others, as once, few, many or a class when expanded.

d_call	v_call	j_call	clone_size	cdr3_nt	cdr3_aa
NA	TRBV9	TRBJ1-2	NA	TGTGCCAGCAGCGCTGCTATAAACCCCTATGGCTACACCTTC	CASSAAINPYGYTF
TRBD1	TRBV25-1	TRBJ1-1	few	TGTGCCACTTCCGGGACAGGGGCTTCTGAAGCTTTCTTT	CATSGTGASEAFF
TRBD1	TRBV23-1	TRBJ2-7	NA	TGCGCCAGCAGTCACCTCTCCCCGGGACAGGGTTCCTACGAGCAGTACTTC	CASSHLSPGQGSYEQYF
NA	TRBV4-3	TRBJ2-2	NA	TGCGCCAGCAGCCATCAGCTTCGAGGGACGGGGGGGGAGCTGTTTTTT	CASSHQLRGTGGELFF
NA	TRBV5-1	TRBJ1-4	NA	TGCGCCAGCAGCTTGGAGGCCTCAACTAATGAAAAACTGTTTTTT	CASSLEASTNEKLFF
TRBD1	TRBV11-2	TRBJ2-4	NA	TGTGCCAGCAGCCCATGGGACAGGGGGCCTACCAAAAACATTCAGTACTTC	CASSPWDRGPTKNIQYF
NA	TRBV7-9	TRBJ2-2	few	TGTGCCAGCAGCTTAGCCGGGGAGCTGTTTTTT	CASSLAGELFF
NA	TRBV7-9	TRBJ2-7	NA	TGTGCCAGCAGCGGTTTAGGTAGTTCCTACGAGCAGTACTTC	CASSGLGSSYEQYF
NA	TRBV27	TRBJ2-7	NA	TGTGCCAGCAGTTTATTGGGGGTCACCTACGAGCAGTACTTC	CASSLLGVTYEQYF
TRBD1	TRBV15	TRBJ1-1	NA	TGTGCCACCAGTCCCGGGACAGGGGAAGGGGGAACTGAAGCTTTCTTT	CATSPGTGEGGTEAFF
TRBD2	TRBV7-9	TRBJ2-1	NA	TGTGCCAGCAGCCCGAGGACTAGCGGGAGGGGGAATGAGCAGTTCTTC	CASSPRTSGRGNEQFF
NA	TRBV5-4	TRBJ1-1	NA	TGTGCCAGCAGCCTCGGACAATCGAACACTGAAGCTTTCTTT	CASSLGQSNTEAFF
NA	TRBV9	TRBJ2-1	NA	TGTGCCAGCAGCGTCGTGCAGAATGAGCAGTTCTTC	CASSVVQNEQFF
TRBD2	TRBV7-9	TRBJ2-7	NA	TGTGCCAGCAGCTTAGGCCGACTAGCGGGAGGCTACGAGCAGTACTTC	CASSLGRLAGGYEQYF
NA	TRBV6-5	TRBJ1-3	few	TGTGCCAGCAGTTATGGATTGGGGTCTGGAAACACCATATATTTT	CASSYGLGSGNTIYF
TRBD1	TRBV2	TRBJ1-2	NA	TGTGCCAGCAGTGAAACCCCTCCCAGGGGGGGCTATGGCTACACCTTC	CASSETPPRGGYGYTF
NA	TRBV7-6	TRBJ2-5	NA	TGTGCCAGCAGCTCCGGGGCCCCGGGGGAGCAGTACTTC	CASSSGAPGEQYF
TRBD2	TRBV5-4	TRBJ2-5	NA	TGTGCCAGCAGCTTACTAGCGGAACAAGAGACCCAGTACTTC	CASSLLAEQETQYF
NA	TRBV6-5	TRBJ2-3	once	TGTGCCAGCAGTTACTCGATGTGGGGTAGCACAGATACGCAGTATTTT	CASSYSMWGSTDTQYF
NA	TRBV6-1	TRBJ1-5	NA	TGTGCCAGCAGTAGGGTCAGGGTGAATCAGCCCCAGCATTTT	CASSRVRVNQPQHF
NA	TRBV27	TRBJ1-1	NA	TGTGCCAGCCGCAACCACAGGAACACTGAAGCTTTCTTT	CASRNHRNTEAFF
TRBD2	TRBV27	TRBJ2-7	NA	TGTGCCAGCAGCTCACTAGCGGGAGGGCACGAGCAGTACTTC	CASSSLAGGHEQYF
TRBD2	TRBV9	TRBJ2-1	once	TGTGCCAGCAGCGGGGAACCGGGACTAGTATCGTATGAGCAGTTCTTC	CASSGEPGLVSYEQFF
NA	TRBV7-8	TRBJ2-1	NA	TGTGCCAGCAGCTTAGAACTAGCCGTGAGTAATGAGCAGTTCTTC	CASSLELAVSNEQFF
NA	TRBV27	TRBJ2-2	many	TGTGCCAGCAGTTTATTCCCGCAAGGGCGCGGGGAGCTGTTTTTT	CASSLFPQGRGELFF
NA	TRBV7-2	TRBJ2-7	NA	TGTGCCAGCAGCCTGGGACACCCCTACGAGCAGTACTTC	CASSLGHPYEQYF
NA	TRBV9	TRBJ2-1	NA	TGTGCCAGCAGCACCACACTAGGATCGACTGAGCAGTTCTTC	CASSTTLGSTEQFF
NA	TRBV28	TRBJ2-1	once	TGTGCCAGCAGCCTGACCCGTGGGTCCTACAATGAGCAGTTCTTC	CASSLTRGSYNEQFF
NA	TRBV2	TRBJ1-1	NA	TGTGCCAGCAGCCACCTAGACAGTCTGAACACTGAAGCTTTCTTT	CASSHLDSLNTEAFF
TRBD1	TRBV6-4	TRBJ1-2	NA	TGTGCCAGCAGTGACTCTGCCAGGGGGGGAGATGGCTACACCTTC	CASSDSARGGDGYTF
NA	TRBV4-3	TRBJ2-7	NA	TGCGCCAGCAGCCAGTCGGGGGTCCCCAATTCCTACGAGCAGTACTTC	CASSQSGVPNSYEQYF
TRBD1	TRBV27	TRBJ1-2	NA	TGTGCCAGCAGTTTAGGTTGGGACAGCGAAAACTATGGCTACACCTTC	CASSLGWDSENYGYTF
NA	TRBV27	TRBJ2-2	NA	TGTGCCAGCAGTTATGCGGCCAACACCGGGGAGCTGTTTTTT	CASSYAANTGELFF
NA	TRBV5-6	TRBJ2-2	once	TGTGCCAGCAGCTTGGTCCGGGCCGGGGAGCTGTTTTTT	CASSLVRAGELFF
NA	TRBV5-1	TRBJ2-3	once	TGCGCCAGCGCGGCAGGAATCACAGATACGCAGTATTTT	CASAAGITDTQYF
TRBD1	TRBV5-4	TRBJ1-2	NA	TGTGCCAGCAGCACAGGGGATTACTATGGCTACACCTTC	CASSTGDYYGYTF
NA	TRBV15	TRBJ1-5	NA	TGTGCCACCAGCAGGGATCGGGACACCCCCAATCAGCCCCAGCATTTT	CATSRDRDTPNQPQHF
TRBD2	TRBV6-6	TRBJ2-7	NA	TGTGCCAGCAGACTAGGACTAGCGGAAACCTACGAGCAGTACTTC	CASRLGLAETYEQYF
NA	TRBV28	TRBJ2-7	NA	TGTGCCAGCAGTTTTTCCCTTCGGGCGGGAGAGCAGTACTTC	CASSFSLRAGEQYF
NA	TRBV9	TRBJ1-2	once	TGTGCCAGCAGCGCTCCAGGGGTCGGCTACACCTTC	CASSAPGVGYTF
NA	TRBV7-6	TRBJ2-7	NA	TGTGCCAGCAGCTTAGCCACCGGATACATCTACGAGCAGTACTTC	CASSLATGYIYEQYF
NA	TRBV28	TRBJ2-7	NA	TGTGCCAGCAGTTTACGACTAGTTAACTACGAGCAGTACTTC	CASSLRLVNYEQYF
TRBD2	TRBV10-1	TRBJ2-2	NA	TGCGCCAGCAAGCGGGAGAGGGGCACCGGGGAGCTGTTTTTT	CASKRERGTGELFF
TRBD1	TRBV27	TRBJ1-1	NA	TGTGCCAGCAGTCAACTAACTTCCCCCAGGGGGCGTGGGACTGAAGCTTTCTTT	CASSQLTSPRGRGTEAFF
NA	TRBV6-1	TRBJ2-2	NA	TGTGCCAGCAGTGACTATGACACCAACACCGGGGAGCTGTTTTTT	CASSDYDTNTGELFF
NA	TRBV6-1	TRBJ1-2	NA	TGTGCCAGCAGTGAAGCAATGATGACCGGACTCAAATATGGCTACACCTTC	CASSEAMMTGLKYGYTF
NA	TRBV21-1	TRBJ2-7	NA	TGTGCCAGCAGCAAAGGGGACACTGTTCAGGAGCAGTACTTC	CASSKGDTVQEQYF
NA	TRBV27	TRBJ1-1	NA	TGTGCCAGCAGTTTTCCGGGCGCTGAAGCTTTCTTT	CASSFPGAEAFF
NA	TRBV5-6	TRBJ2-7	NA	TGTGCCAGCAGCTTGAACGGGAATCGGAACGAGCAGTACTTC	CASSLNGNRNEQYF